This section outlines one TCR beta chain sequence together with its context. This record comes from a study of blood T cell repertoires in COVID-19. Study-level information: PBMCs, B-cell-depleted T cells, or T cells were the source of the cDNA or gDNA that made up the material.

Germline-derived CDR1 and CDR2 are MNHEY and SVGAGI. J lost 8 bases, V lost 6 bases, and 14 bases had no gene match. The length of the CDR3 is 15 residues. Generated by immunoSEQ multiplex PCR, the TCRdb table keeps only in-frame clones and is missing some. In the table there are more than 90,000 clones, roughly 90% of which are singletons. The sample taken for sequencing was peripheral blood. This clonotype originated in a human donor in a cohort sampled during active COVID-19. The chain is built from TRBV6-5 and TRBJ1-2, with 8 bases aligning to TRBD1. CDR3 DNA sequence: TGTGCCAGCAGGCAAACAGGGGGAATTATGAGGGGCTACACCTTC. Its translation: CASRQTGGIMRGYTF.